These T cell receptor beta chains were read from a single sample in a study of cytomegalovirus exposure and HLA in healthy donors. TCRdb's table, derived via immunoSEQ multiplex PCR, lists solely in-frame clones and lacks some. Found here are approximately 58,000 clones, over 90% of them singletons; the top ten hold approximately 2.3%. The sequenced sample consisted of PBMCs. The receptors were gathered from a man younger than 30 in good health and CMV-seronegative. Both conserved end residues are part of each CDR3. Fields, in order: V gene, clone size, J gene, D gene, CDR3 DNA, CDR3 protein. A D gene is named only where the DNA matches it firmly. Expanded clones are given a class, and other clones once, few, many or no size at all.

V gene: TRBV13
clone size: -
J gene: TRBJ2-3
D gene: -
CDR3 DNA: TGTGCCAGCAGCGTTTCCCGGGAGTGGGCAGATACGCAGTATTTT
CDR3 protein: CASSVSREWADTQYF

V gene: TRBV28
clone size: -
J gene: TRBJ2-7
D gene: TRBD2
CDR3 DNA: TGTGCCAGCAGCCCCGGGACTAGATCATACGAGCAGTACTTC
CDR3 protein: CASSPGTRSYEQYF

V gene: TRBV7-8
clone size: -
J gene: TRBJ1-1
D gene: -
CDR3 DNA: TGTGCCAGCAGCCCGGGTTTTAAGAACACTGAAGCTTTCTTT
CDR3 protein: CASSPGFKNTEAFF

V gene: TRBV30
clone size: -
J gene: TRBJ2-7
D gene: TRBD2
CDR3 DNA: TGTGCCTGGAGACCAGCGGGAGGGACCTACGAGCAGTACTTC
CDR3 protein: CAWRPAGGTYEQYF

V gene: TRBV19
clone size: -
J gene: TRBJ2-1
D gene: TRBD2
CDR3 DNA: TGTGCCAGTAGTATAACGGCTAGCGGGAGTAATGAGCAGTTCTTC
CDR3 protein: CASSITASGSNEQFF

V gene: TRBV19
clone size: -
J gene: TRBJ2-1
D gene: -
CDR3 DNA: TGTGCCAGTAGTAGCCAGCGGGACAGGAATGAGCAGTTCTTC
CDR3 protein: CASSSQRDRNEQFF

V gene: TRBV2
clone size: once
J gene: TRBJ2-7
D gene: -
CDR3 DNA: TGTGCCAGCATCCTTCACCTCCCACACAGCGGGTATTCGTACTTC
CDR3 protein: CASILHLPHSGYSYF

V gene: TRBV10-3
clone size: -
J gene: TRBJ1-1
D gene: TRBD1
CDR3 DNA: TGTGCCATCAGAGGGACAGACTATAACACTGAAGCTTTCTTT
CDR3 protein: CAIRGTDYNTEAFF

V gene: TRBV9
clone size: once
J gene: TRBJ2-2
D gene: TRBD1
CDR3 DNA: TGTGCCAGCAGCGTAGTCGGCCAGGGGGCAAACACCGGGGAGCTGTTTTTT
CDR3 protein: CASSVVGQGANTGELFF

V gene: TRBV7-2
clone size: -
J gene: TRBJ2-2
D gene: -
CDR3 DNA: TGTGCCAGCAGCCACTCTCGCGGAGGCCCGAACACCGGGGAGCTGTTTTTT
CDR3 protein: CASSHSRGGPNTGELFF

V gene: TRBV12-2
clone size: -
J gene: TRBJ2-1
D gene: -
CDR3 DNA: TGTGCAAGTCGCTTCAAGGAGTTCGCCTACAATGAGCAGTTCTTC
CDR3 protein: CASRFKEFAYNEQFF

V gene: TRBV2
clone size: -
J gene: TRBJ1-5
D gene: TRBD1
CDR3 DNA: TGTGCCAGCAGGGAACTAGACAGGGATCACCAGCCCCAGCATTTT
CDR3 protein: CASRELDRDHQPQHF

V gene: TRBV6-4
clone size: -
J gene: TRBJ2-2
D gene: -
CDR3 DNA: TGTGCCAGCAGTGTTGGAGGGGACACCGGGGAGCTGTTTTTT
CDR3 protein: CASSVGGDTGELFF

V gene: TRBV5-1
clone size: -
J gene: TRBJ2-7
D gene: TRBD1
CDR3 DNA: TGCGCCAGCAGTATACCCGGGACAGGCATCTACGAGCAGTACTTC
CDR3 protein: CASSIPGTGIYEQYF

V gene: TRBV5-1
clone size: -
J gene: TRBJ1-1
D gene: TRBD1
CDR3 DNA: TGCGCCAGCAGCGACCGGACAGGGGGCACTGAAGCTTTCTTT
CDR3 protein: CASSDRTGGTEAFF

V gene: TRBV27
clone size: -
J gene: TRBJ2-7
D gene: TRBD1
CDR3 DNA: TGTGCCAGCAGTTTGGACAGGGCCTACGAGCAGTACTTC
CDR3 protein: CASSLDRAYEQYF

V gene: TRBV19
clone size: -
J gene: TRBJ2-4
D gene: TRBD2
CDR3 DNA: TGTGCCAGTACCGGAGCGGGAGTGTTGTCACTAGCCAAAAACATTCAGTACTTC
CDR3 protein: CASTGAGVLSLAKNIQYF

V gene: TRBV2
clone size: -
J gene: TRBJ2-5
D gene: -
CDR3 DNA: TGTGCCAGCACCGAGGGCACTAGCAATGTAGAGACCCAGTACTTC
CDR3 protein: CASTEGTSNVETQYF

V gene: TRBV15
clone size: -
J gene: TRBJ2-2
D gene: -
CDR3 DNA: TGTGCCACCAGCAGAGAGGGGACACAAGTTACCGGGGAGCTGTTTTTT
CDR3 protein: CATSREGTQVTGELFF

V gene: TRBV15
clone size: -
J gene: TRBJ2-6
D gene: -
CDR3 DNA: TGTGCCACCACCAAGGGGGAAGAGTTGACTGGGGCCAACGTCCTGACTTTC
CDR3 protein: CATTKGEELTGANVLTF

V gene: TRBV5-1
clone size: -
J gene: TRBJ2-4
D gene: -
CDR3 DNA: TGCGCCAGCAGCTTGGTTCCAGGGACCAAAAACATTCAGTACTTC
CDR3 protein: CASSLVPGTKNIQYF

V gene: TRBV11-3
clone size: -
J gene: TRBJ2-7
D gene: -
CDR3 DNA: TGTGCCAGCAGCCCGGTATCCCTATACGAGCAGTACTTC
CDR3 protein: CASSPVSLYEQYF

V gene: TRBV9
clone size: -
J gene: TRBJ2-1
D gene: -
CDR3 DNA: TGTGCCAGCAGCGTAGAATTCAGTAGCGGGCAGTTCTTC
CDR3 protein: CASSVEFSSGQFF

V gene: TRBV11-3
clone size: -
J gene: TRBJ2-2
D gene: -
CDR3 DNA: TGTGCCAGCAGCTTAGCCCCACGGGGGGCCGTCACCGGGGAGCTGTTTTTT
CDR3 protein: CASSLAPRGAVTGELFF

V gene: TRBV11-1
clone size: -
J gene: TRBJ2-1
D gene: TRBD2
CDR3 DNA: TGTGCCAGCAGCCCAGTTGGGGCGGGGGTCTCCTACAATGAGCAGTTCTTC
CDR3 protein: CASSPVGAGVSYNEQFF

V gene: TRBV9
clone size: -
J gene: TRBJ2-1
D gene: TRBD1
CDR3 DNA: TGTGCCAGCAGCGCTTGGACAGGGGAAGAGCAGTTCTTC
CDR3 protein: CASSAWTGEEQFF

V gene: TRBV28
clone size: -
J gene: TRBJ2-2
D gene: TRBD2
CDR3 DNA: TGTGCCAGCAGCCCCTCTCAACTAGCGGCCACCGGGGAGCTGTTTTTT
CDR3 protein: CASSPSQLAATGELFF

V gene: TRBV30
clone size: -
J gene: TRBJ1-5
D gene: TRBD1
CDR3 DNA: TGTGCCTGGAGTGTATTGGGCAGGGGGACGCAGCCCCAGCATTTT
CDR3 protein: CAWSVLGRGTQPQHF

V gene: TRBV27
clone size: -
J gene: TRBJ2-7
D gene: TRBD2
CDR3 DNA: TGTGCCAGCAGACTCCCTGGGGCTAGCGGTGGGTACGAGCAGTACTTC
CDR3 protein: CASRLPGASGGYEQYF

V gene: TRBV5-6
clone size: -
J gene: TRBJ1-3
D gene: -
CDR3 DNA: TGTGCCAGCAACCTTCGGGGGTTAAGCTCTGGAAACACCATATATTTT
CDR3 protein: CASNLRGLSSGNTIYF

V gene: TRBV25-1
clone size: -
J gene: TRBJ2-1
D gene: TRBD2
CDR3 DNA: TGTGCCAGCAGTGAGGATAGCGGGAGGGCCTGGAATGAGCAGTTCTTC
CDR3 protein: CASSEDSGRAWNEQFF

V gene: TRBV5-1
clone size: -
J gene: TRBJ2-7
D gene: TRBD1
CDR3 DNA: TGCGCCAGCAGCTTGGAGGGACAGGGGCCCTACGAGCAGTACTTC
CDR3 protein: CASSLEGQGPYEQYF

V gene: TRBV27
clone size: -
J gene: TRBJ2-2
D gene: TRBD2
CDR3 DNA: TGTGCCAGCAGTTTATCGGGCGGGAGTCCCACCGGGGAGCTGTTTTTT
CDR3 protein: CASSLSGGSPTGELFF

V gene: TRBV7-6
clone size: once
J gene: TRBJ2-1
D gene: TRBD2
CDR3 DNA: TGTGCCAGCAGCTTAGAGGCACTAGCGGGAGGGACTGAGCAGTTCTTC
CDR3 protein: CASSLEALAGGTEQFF

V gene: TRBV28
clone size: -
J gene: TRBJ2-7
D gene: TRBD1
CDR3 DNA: TGTGCCAGCAGTTTACTTAGCTTTTCGGGACAGACGGCCTACGAGCAGTACTTC
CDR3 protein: CASSLLSFSGQTAYEQYF

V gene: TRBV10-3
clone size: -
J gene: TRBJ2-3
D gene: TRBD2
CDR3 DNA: TGTGCCATCAGTGGGGTTACTAGCGCGACAGATACGCAGTATTTT
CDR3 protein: CAISGVTSATDTQYF

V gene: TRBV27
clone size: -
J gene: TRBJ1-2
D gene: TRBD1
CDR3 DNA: TGTGCCAGCAGTTTGGCGCCTGACGTGGGACAGGGGGGCGGCTACACCTTC
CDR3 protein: CASSLAPDVGQGGGYTF

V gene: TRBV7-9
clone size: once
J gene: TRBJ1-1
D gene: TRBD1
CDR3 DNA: TGTGCCAGCAGCCCCGGACAGGGAGCCGTTACTGAAGCTTTCTTT
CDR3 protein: CASSPGQGAVTEAFF

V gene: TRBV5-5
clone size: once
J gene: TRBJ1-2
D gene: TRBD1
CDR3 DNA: TGTGCCAGCAGCTTGGATGGACAGGGTCTTTATGGCTACACCTTC
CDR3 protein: CASSLDGQGLYGYTF

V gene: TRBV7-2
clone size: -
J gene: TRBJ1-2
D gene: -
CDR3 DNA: TGTGCCAGCACATCGACAGGCGTTAACTATGGCTACACCTTC
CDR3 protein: CASTSTGVNYGYTF